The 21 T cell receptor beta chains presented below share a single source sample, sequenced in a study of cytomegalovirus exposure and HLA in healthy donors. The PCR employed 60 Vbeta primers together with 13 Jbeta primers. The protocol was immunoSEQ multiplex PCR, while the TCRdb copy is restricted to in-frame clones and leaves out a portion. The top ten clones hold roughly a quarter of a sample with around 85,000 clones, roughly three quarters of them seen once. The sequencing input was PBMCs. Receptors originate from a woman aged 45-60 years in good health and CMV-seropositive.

CDR3: CASSEIGTGSEAFF. DNA of the CDR3: TGCGCCAGCAGTGAGATAGGGACAGGGTCTGAAGCTTTCTTT. The chain recombines TRBV10-2 with TRBJ1-1; 9 bases are a match to TRBD1. The ends lost 2 bases at V and 6 bases at J; junction bases unmatched: 4. CDR1 and CDR2 (germline): WSHSY, SAAADI. The CDR3 spans 14 residues.

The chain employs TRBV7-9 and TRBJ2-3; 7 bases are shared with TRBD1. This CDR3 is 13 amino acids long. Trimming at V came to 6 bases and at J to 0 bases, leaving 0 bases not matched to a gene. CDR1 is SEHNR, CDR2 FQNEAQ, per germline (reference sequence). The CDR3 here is CASRGQSTDTQYF. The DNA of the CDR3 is TGTGCCAGCAGGGGACAGAGCACAGATACGCAGTATTTT.

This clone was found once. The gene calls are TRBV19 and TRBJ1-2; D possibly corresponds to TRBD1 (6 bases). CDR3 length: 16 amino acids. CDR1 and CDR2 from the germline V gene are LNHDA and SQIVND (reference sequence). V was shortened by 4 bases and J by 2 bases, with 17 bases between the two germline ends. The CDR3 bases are TGTGCCAGTAGTACCACATTACAGGGTTCGAACTATGGCTACACCTTC. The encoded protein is CASSTTLQGSNYGYTF.

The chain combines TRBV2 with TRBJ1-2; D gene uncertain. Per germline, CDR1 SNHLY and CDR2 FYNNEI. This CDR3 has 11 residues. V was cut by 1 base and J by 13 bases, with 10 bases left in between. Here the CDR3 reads CASSEGQRITF. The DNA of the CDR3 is TGTGCCAGCAGTGAAGGACAACGGATCACCTTC.

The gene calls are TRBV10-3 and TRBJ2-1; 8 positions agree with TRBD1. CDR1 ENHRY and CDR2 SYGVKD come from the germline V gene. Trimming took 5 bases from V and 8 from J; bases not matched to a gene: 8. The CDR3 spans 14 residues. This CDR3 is CAISQQGGGDEQFF. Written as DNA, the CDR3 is TGTGCCATCAGTCAACAGGGGGGTGGGGATGAGCAGTTCTTC.

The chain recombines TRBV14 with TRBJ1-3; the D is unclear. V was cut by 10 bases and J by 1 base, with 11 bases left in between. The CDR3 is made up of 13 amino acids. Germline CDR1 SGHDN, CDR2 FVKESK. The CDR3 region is CATSVWSGNTIYF. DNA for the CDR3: TGTGCCACCTCGGTCTGGTCTGGAAACACCATATATTTT. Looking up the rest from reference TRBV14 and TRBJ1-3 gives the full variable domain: EAGVTQFPSHSVIEKGQTVTLRCDPISGHDNLYWYRRVMGKEIKFLLHFVKESKQDESGMPNNRFLAERTGGTYSTLKVQPAELEDSGVYFCATSVWSGNTIYFGEGSWLTVV.

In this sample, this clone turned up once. CDR3 sequence (DNA): TGTGCCAGCAGCGCGACTAGCGGGTACACAGATACGCAGTATTTT. Its translation is CASSATSGYTDTQYF. V is TRBV9 and J is TRBJ2-3; 10 bases align to TRBD2. Germline lookup yields CDR1 SGDLS and CDR2 YYNGEE. V trimming: 3 bases; J trimming: 2 bases; junction bases outside the gene matches: 3. The CDR3 extends over 15 amino acids.

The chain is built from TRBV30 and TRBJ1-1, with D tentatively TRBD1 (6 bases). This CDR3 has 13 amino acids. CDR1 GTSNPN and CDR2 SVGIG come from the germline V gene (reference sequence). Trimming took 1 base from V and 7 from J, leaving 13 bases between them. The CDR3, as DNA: TGTGCCTGGAGTGCACCGGGGGGCGATGAAGCTTTCTTT. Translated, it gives CAWSAPGGDEAFF.

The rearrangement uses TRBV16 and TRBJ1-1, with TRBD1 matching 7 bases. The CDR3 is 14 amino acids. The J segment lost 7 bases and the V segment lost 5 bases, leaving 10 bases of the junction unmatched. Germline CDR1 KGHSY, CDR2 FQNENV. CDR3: CASSRGTAGGEAFF. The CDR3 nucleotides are TGTGCCAGCAGCAGGGGGACAGCTGGAGGTGAAGCTTTCTTT.

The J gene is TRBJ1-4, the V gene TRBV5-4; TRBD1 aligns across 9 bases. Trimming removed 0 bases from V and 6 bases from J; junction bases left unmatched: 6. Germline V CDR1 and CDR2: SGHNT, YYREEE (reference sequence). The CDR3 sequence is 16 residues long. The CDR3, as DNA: TGTGCCAGCAGCTTGGACCCCGGGACAGGGCATGAAAAACTGTTTTTT. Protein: CASSLDPGTGHEKLFF.

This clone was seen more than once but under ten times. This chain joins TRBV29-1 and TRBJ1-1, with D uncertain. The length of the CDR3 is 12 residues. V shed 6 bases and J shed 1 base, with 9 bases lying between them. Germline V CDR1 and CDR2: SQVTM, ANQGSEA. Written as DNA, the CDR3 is TGCAGCGTGATCCTCAGGAACACTGAAGCTTTCTTT. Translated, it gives CSVILRNTEAFF.

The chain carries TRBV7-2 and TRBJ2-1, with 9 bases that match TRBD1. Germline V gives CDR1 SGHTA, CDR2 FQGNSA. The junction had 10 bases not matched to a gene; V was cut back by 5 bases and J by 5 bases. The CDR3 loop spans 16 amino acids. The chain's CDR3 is CASSRTGTGNHNEQFF. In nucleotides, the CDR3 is TGTGCCAGCAGCCGAACCGGGACAGGGAACCACAATGAGCAGTTCTTC. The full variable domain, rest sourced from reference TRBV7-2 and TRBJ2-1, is GAGVSQSPSNKVTEKGKDVELRCDPISGHTALYWYRQSLGQGLEFLIYFQGNSAPDKSGLPSDRFSAERTGGSVSTLTIQRTQQEDSAVYLCASSRTGTGNHNEQFFGPGTRLTVL.

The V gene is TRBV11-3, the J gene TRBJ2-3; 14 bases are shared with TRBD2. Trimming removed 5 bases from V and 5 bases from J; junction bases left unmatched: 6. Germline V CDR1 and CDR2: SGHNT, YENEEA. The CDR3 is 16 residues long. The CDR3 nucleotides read TGTGCCAGCAGCCTAGGGACTAGCGGGAGAGGAGATACGCAGTATTTT. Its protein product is CASSLGTSGRGDTQYF.

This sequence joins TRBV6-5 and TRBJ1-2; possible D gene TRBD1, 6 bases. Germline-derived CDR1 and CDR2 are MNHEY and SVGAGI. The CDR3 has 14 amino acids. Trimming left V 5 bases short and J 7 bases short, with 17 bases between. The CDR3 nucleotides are TGTGCCAGCAGTGAATCACAGGGATGGAGTGGCTACACCTTC. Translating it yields CASSESQGWSGYTF.

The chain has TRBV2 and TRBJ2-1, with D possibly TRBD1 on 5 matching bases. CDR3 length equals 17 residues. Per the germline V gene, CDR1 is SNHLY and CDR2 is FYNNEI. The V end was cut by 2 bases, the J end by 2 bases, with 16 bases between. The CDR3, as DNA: TGTGCCAGCAGTGAATGGGGCAGCCGAGGTCCCTACAATGAGCAGTTCTTC. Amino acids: CASSEWGSRGPYNEQFF.

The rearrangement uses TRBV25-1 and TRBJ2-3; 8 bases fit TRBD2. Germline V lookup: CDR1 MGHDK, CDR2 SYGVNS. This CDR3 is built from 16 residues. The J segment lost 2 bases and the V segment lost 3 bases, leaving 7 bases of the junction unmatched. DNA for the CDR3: TGTGCCAGCAGTGAGTGGGGCGGGGGGATCACAGATACGCAGTATTTT. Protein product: CASSEWGGGITDTQYF.

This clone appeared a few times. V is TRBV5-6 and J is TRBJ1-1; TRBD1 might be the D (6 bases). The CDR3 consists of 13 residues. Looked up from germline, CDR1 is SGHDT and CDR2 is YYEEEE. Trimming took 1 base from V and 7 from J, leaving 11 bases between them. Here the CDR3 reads CASSLRGAGEAFF. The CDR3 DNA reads TGTGCCAGCAGCTTGCGGGGGGCCGGTGAAGCTTTCTTT.

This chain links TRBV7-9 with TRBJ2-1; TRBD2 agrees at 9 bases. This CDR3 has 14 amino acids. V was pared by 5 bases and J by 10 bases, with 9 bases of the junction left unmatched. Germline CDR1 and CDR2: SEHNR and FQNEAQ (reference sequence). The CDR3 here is CASSLRTSVEEQFF. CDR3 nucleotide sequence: TGTGCCAGCAGCCTAAGGACTAGCGTTGAGGAGCAGTTCTTC.

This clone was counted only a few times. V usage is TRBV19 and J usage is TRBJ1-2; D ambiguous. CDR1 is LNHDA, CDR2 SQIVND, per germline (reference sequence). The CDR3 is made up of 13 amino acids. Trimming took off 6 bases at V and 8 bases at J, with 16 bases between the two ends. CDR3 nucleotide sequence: TGTGCCAGTAGCCCCGGTCCACGTTCCGGCTACACCTTC. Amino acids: CASSPGPRSGYTF.

The CDR3 reads CASSSTDTQYF. In nucleotides, the CDR3 is TGTGCCAGCAGCTCGACAGATACGCAGTATTTT. The V gene is TRBV5-4, the J gene TRBJ2-3; D remains unclear. This CDR3 has 11 amino acids. Trimming pared 3 bases from V and 3 bases from J, leaving 2 bases between. CDR1 and CDR2 (germline): SGHNT, YYREEE (reference sequence).

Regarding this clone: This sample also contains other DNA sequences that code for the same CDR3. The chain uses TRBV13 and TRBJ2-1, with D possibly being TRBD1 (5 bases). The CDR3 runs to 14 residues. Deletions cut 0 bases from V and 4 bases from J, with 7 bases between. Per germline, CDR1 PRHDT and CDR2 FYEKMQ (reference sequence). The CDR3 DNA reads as TGTGCCAGCAGCTTAGGGCAGGGATACAATGAGCAGTTCTTC. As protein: CASSLGQGYNEQFF. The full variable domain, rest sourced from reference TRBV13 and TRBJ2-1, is AAGVIQSPRHLIKEKRETATLKCYPIPRHDTVYWYQQGPGQDPQFLISFYEKMQSDKGSIPDRFSAQQFSDYHSELNMSSLELGDSALYFCASSLGQGYNEQFFGPGTRLTVL.